The source of this TCR beta chain is a study of OX40 agonist ivuxolimab in advanced cancers. Looking at the study overall: Ivuxolimab was a fully human IgG2 agonistic monoclonal antibody targeting the costimulatory receptor OX40 (CD134). The paper describes the monotherapy dose-escalation part (N ≈ 51 patients) of the phase I trial of ivuxolimab. Prior anti-PD-1, anti-PD-L1 or anti-CTLA-4 therapy was permitted, and less than 45% of dose-escalation patients had received checkpoint inhibitors. Partial responses occurred in three dose-escalation patients: two with cutaneous melanoma and one with hepatocellular carcinoma. A male proportion of almost 85% and a mean age of about 60 years, ranging from roughly 23 to 90, were recorded for the dose-escalation cohort. Peripheral TCRbeta sequencing was intended to test whether TCR sequence diversity was altered and clonal T-cell expansion was caused by ivuxolimab. Among the roughly 50 dose-escalation patients, around 19 had hepatocellular carcinoma, around 15 melanoma, 9 renal cell carcinoma and 9 head and neck cancer. Intravenous ivuxolimab was administered to patients every 2 weeks at six dose levels: 0.01, 0.1, 0.3, 1.5, 3 and 10 mg/kg. The paper's findings and limits, for the study overall: Low levels of normalized T-cell clonal expansion were also shown by some nonresponding patients. Partial responders in the 0.1-3.0 mg/kg groups had among the lowest normalized peripheral clonal expansion, especially among CD8+ T cells. Which antigens the clonally expanded peripheral T cells were specific for was not determined. After ivuxolimab, more expanded clones were found on average in CD8+ T cells than in CD4+ T cells. Clonal expansion of both CD4+ and CD8+ blood T cells was observed from baseline to week 6 at doses 0.1 to 3.0 mg/kg.

For sequencing of the TCRbeta CDR3 region, genomic DNA was extracted from the sorted cells. The immunoSEQ Assay was used for sequencing of TCRbeta CDR3 regions. Entries here come from immuneACCESS through TCRdb and include only in-frame sequences with V and J called. Some clones fail to appear in such tables; in the studies checked, an unresolved V gene covers under half of the shortfall, and the cause of the remainder is unknown. The sample table holds 59,000 or so clones, of which approximately 79% were seen once. Around 3.8% of the sample is in the top ten clones. This clone was seen once. The antigen it recognizes is unknown. Base qualities are not at hand, and no much larger clone is one base apart. The CDR3 covers 15 residues, taking in both the cysteine and the phenylalanine. The read is trimmed to its CDR3 DNA, 45 bases read in frame from base 1. CDR1 MNHNY and CDR2 SVGAGI are derived from the germline V gene (reference sequence). Trimming takes 3 bases off V and 7 bases off J; junction bases not matched to a gene: 4.

Patients with autoimmune disease history or receiving systemic immunosuppression were excluded from the trial. Peripheral blood for TCR sequencing was collected from all dose cohorts at baseline, on cycle 4 day 1, and on cycle 7 day 1. Samples came from an open-label, multicenter, first-in-human phase I dose-escalation trial of ivuxolimab. The trial enrolled adults with locally advanced or metastatic head and neck squamous cell, hepatocellular, melanoma or renal cell carcinoma. Before TCR sequencing, CD4+ T cells and CD8+ T cells were sorted from peripheral blood as separate populations. The chain joins TRBV6-6 to TRBJ1-4, and TRBD1 matches 11 of the central bases. The receptor's source is an adult with an advanced solid tumor such as melanoma, head and neck, liver or kidney cancer. The source was CD4+ or CD8+ T cells sorted from blood, collected in a trial of the OX40 agonist ivuxolimab. CDR3 sequence: CASSYIGTGGEKLFF. The nucleotide sequence reads as follows: TGTGCCAGCAGTTATATCGGGACAGGGGGTGAAAAACTGTTTTTT.